This is a list of T cell receptor beta chains from one sample in a study of beta chain features in type 1 diabetes. The data were produced by immunoSEQ multiplex PCR, yet TCRdb's version contains in-frame clones alone and is incomplete. The table has about 900,000 clones, about a sixth seen once. Input material: naive CD4+ T cells from blood. The receptor set was obtained from a woman between 18 and 30 years old in good health. CDR3s include the opening cysteine and the closing phenylalanine or tryptophan. The D gene is left open where the match is weak. Expanded clones get a size class; other rows say once, few or many, or leave the size out.

j_call clone_size v_call d_call cdr3_nt cdr3_aa
TRBJ1-4 . TRBV11-2 TRBD1 TGTGCCAGCAGCCCGGAAGGGACAGGGGATCGGGAAAAACTGTTTTTT CASSPEGTGDREKLFF
TRBJ2-3 . TRBV2 TRBD2 TGTGCCAGCAGTATGGAAACGGGAGGGCCCTCAGATACGCAGTATTTT CASSMETGGPSDTQYF
TRBJ2-2 few TRBV19 . TGTGCCAGTAGTACCTCTCGAGGTTCTTTCACCGGGGAGCTGTTTTTT CASSTSRGSFTGELFF
TRBJ2-7 . TRBV29-1 TRBD2 TGCAGCGTGGTAATAGCGGGAGCTGACGAGCAGTACTTC CSVVIAGADEQYF
TRBJ2-1 few TRBV12-5 . TGTGCTAGTGGGGGGAGCTCCTACAATGAGCAGTTCTTC CASGGSSYNEQFF
TRBJ2-3 . TRBV7-2 TRBD2 TGTGCCAGCAGCTTAGGCCCGTCTAGCGGGAGGGCACATACGCAGTATTTT CASSLGPSSGRAHTQYF
TRBJ1-1 . TRBV7-9 TRBD1 TGTGCCAGCAGCTGGGACAGGCCGAACACTGAAGCTTTCTTT CASSWDRPNTEAFF
TRBJ1-4 . TRBV18 . TGTGCCAGCTCACCAGGACAGAGTAATGAAAAACTGTTTTTT CASSPGQSNEKLFF
TRBJ2-5 . TRBV5-1 TRBD1 TGCGCCAGCAGCTTGGCTGGACAGGTATCAGAGACCCAGTACTTC CASSLAGQVSETQYF
TRBJ2-7 . TRBV7-2 . TGTGCCAGCAGCCGCAGAGACACCTACGAGCAGTACTTC CASSRRDTYEQYF
TRBJ2-1 . TRBV2 TRBD2 TGTGCCAGCAGTTTGCGCGGGGGGTGGAATGAGCAGTTCTTC CASSLRGGWNEQFF
TRBJ2-4 . TRBV6-5 TRBD1 TGTGCCAGCAGTTACTCTAGACAGGGGATGGACTTC CASSYSRQGMDF
TRBJ2-5 . TRBV5-4 TRBD2 TGTGCCAGCAGCATGCGGACTAGCGGGAGTCAAGAGACCCAGTACTTC CASSMRTSGSQETQYF
TRBJ2-6 many TRBV21-1 . TGTGCCAGCAGCCTTCGACTAGGGACGGTCTCTGGGGCCAACGTCCTGACTTTC CASSLRLGTVSGANVLTF
TRBJ2-3 few TRBV28 TRBD1 TGTGCCAGCAGTTCCGCAGGACAGGGATACACAGATACGCAGTATTTT CASSSAGQGYTDTQYF
TRBJ2-1 . TRBV6-1 . TGTGCCAGCAGGGACCCGGGGCGGCAGTTCTTC CASRDPGRQFF
TRBJ2-7 few TRBV2 . TGTGCCATCGAAGCGGGCGACTTC CAIEAGDF
TRBJ2-1 . TRBV27 TRBD1 TGTGCCAGCAAACACACAGGGGAACCATCCTACTACAATGAGCAGTTCTTC CASKHTGEPSYYNEQFF
TRBJ2-1 few TRBV18 . TGTGCCAGCTCACCACGGGGAGGCTCCTACAATGAGCAGTTCTTC CASSPRGGSYNEQFF
TRBJ2-1 few TRBV6-5 TRBD2 TGTGCCAGCAGTTACCCCTGGGGGCTAGCGGGAGTTGAGCAGTTCTTC CASSYPWGLAGVEQFF
TRBJ2-5 . TRBV28 TRBD2 TGTGCCAGCTGGCCGGGACTACAAGAGACCCAGTACTTC CASWPGLQETQYF
TRBJ2-1 . TRBV27 TRBD1 TGTGCCAGCAGCTCTTCCGGGACAGCCAAATACAATGAGCAGTTCTTC CASSSSGTAKYNEQFF
TRBJ1-1 . TRBV29-1 . TGCAGCACCCTGCGGGGGAACACGAACACTGAAGCTTTCTTT CSTLRGNTNTEAFF
TRBJ2-7 . TRBV28 . TGTGCCAGCAGTTGGGGGAAAGCCTACGAGCAGTACTTC CASSWGKAYEQYF
TRBJ2-7 . TRBV9 TRBD1 TGTGCCAGCAGCGTAGGGACAGGGGGCGGTGAGCAGTACTTC CASSVGTGGGEQYF
TRBJ1-1 few TRBV29-1 . TGCAGCGTTGCCGGTCTCATGAACACTGAAGCTTTCTTT CSVAGLMNTEAFF
TRBJ2-5 . TRBV28 TRBD2 TGTGCCAGCAGTTTGCCCGGAACGGCTAGCGGCAACCAAGAGACCCAGTACTTC CASSLPGTASGNQETQYF
TRBJ2-3 . TRBV7-2 . TGTGCCAGCAGCTTCCAGCGGCGCACAGATACGCAGTATTTT CASSFQRRTDTQYF
TRBJ2-5 few TRBV5-4 . TGTGCCAGCAGCTTACAGGGTCGGGAAGAGACCCAGTACTTC CASSLQGREETQYF
TRBJ2-1 . TRBV9 TRBD2 TGTGCCAGCAGCGTAGCCCTAGCGGGCAACTACAATGAGCAGTTCTTC CASSVALAGNYNEQFF
TRBJ2-6 . TRBV18 . TGTGCCAGCTCACAGGGGAGGATCAGGTCTGGGGCCAACGTCCTGACTTTC CASSQGRIRSGANVLTF
TRBJ2-1 few TRBV5-4 TRBD2 TGTGCCAGCAGCCTCGGGACTAGCGGGATCTCCTACAATGAGCAGTTCTTC CASSLGTSGISYNEQFF
TRBJ1-2 . TRBV6-4 . TGTGCCAGCACCAGGGAGAGGTATGGCTACACCTTC CASTRERYGYTF
TRBJ2-2 . TRBV2 . TGTGCCAGCAGTGAATCCACCGGGGAGCTGTTTTTT CASSESTGELFF
TRBJ2-7 . TRBV28 . TGTGCCAGCAGTGGATTTCGGGACGAGCAGTACTTC CASSGFRDEQYF
TRBJ2-5 few TRBV2 TRBD2 TGTGCCATCAGGGGACTAGCGGGTGAGCAGTACTTC CAIRGLAGEQYF
TRBJ1-3 . TRBV2 TRBD1 TGTGCCAGCAGGGGGGACAGAGGAAACACCATATATTTT CASRGDRGNTIYF
TRBJ2-7 . TRBV9 TRBD2 TGTGCCAGCAGCAAGGGACTAGCGGCCTCAATGGAGGAGCAGTACTTC CASSKGLAASMEEQYF
TRBJ2-1 few TRBV7-2 TRBD2 TGTGCCAGCAGCTTAGCGCGGACTAGCGGTAACAATGAGCAGTTCTTC CASSLARTSGNNEQFF
TRBJ2-2 . TRBV25-1 TRBD2 TGTGCCAGCAGTGCGTACGCGGGAGGCACCGGGGAGCTGTTTTTT CASSAYAGGTGELFF
TRBJ2-6 . TRBV28 . TGTGCCAGCAGCTACCAGGGTTCTGGGGCCAACGTCCTGACTTTC CASSYQGSGANVLTF